This is a list of T cell receptor beta chains from one sample in a study of tumor-infiltrating lymphocytes in primary liver carcinoma. TCRdb passed the multiplex PCR reads through MiXCR, listing each CDR3 protein once. Of 90,000 to 150,000 distinct CDR3 sequences listed, approximately 71% were seen once; the top ten hold over 6.5%. Sequencing was carried out using tumor-adjacent normal liver tissue. The receptor source for this set is a woman aged 55-75 years with primary liver carcinoma and hepatitis B virus infection. CDR3s include the opening cysteine and the closing phenylalanine or tryptophan. The order of the fields is clone size, J gene, V gene, CDR3 protein. Size tells how often a clone was seen (once, few, many) or the class of an expanded clone, and some rows leave it out.

clone_size: many; j_call: TRBJ2-5; v_call: TRBV6-5; cdr3_aa: CASSTRLAGEETQYF
clone_size: NA; j_call: TRBJ2-1; v_call: TRBV12-3/TRBV12-4; cdr3_aa: CASSSSGTNYNEHFF
clone_size: NA; j_call: TRBJ2-7; v_call: TRBV11-1; cdr3_aa: CANSSTRDRGYEQYF
clone_size: many; j_call: TRBJ1-1; v_call: TRBV10-3; cdr3_aa: CATTGTVNTEAFF
clone_size: NA; j_call: TRBJ1-2; v_call: TRBV11-3; cdr3_aa: CASSLNTDGYTF
clone_size: NA; j_call: TRBJ2-7; v_call: TRBV11-2; cdr3_aa: CASSLGTGGTYEQYF
clone_size: few; j_call: TRBJ1-1; v_call: TRBV11-3; cdr3_aa: CASSLQESTEAFF
clone_size: NA; j_call: TRBJ2-1; v_call: TRBV13; cdr3_aa: CASSTVYNEMFF
clone_size: once; j_call: TRBJ1-1; v_call: TRBV29-1; cdr3_aa: CGVGMVEGTEAFF
clone_size: many; j_call: TRBJ2-3; v_call: TRBV29-1; cdr3_aa: CSVPFGGVGDTQYF
clone_size: NA; j_call: TRBJ1-6; v_call: TRBV7-8; cdr3_aa: CASCVRQGPSTPLHF
clone_size: many; j_call: TRBJ1-2; v_call: TRBV6-5; cdr3_aa: CASRGQVYGYTF